Listed here are 31 T cell receptor beta chains from one sample, sequenced in a study of blood T cell repertoires in COVID-19. This table comes from immunoSEQ multiplex PCR, and its TCRdb copy is limited to in-frame clones, with some not included. The sample has about 250,000 clones; 75% to 85% are singletons. Source material: peripheral blood. The source is a woman between 70 and 85 years old with acute or convalescent COVID-19.

The rearrangement links TRBV6-5 to TRBJ1-2, with TRBD1 matching 7 bases. Looked up from germline, CDR1 is MNHEY and CDR2 is SVGAGI. CDR3 length equals 14 residues. J lost 8 bases, V lost 0 bases, and 6 bases had no gene match. CDR3 residues: CASSYSTGSVGYTF. Written as DNA, the CDR3 is TGTGCCAGCAGTTACTCGACAGGGAGTGTAGGCTACACCTTC.

This rearrangement joins TRBV29-1 to TRBJ2-5; D not resolved. CDR3 size: 10 residues. Germline CDR1 SQVTM, CDR2 ANQGSEA. The CDR3 reads CRIKLETQYF. For the CDR3, the DNA is TGCAGAATCAAGCTGGAGACCCAGTACTTC.

This chain links TRBV15 with TRBJ1-3; D unclear. The CDR3 contains 14 residues. In germline, CDR1 is LNHNV, CDR2 YYDKDF (reference sequence). Trimming pared 1 base from V and 0 bases from J, leaving 4 bases between. CDR3 amino acids: CATSRVDSGNTIYF. As DNA, the CDR3 is TGTGCCACCAGCAGAGTAGACTCTGGAAACACCATATATTTT.

In its sample, this clone was seen a few times. This chain links TRBV19 with TRBJ1-5, with 8 positions matching TRBD1. Per germline, CDR1 LNHDA and CDR2 SQIVND (reference sequence). V lost 7 bases to trimming and J lost 1 base; unmatched junction nucleotides: 9. CDR3 length: 16 amino acids. DNA for the CDR3: TGTGCCAGTATTGTGACAGGGGCGAGGAGCAATCAGCCCCAGCATTTT. The encoded protein is CASIVTGARSNQPQHF.

The chain uses TRBV5-3 and TRBJ1-5; a possible D gene is TRBD1 (5 bases). TRBV5-3 is an open reading frame whose function is uncertain. This CDR3 is built from 14 residues. The V and J ends lost 10 bases and 1 base respectively, with 15 bases between them. This CDR3 reads CARRNRGSNQPQHF. CDR3 nucleotide sequence: TGTGCCCGCCGAAATCGGGGGAGCAATCAGCCCCAGCATTTT.

The chain joins TRBV5-1 to TRBJ2-1; 13 bases fit TRBD2. V lost 4 bases and J lost 6; bases outside the gene matches: 7. Germline CDR1 SGHRS, CDR2 YFSETQ. This CDR3 comprises 16 residues. The DNA for the CDR3 is TGCGCCAGCAGCCTCCTCACTAGCGGGGGGGTCAATGAGCAGTTCTTC. This translates into CASSLLTSGGVNEQFF.

With regard to this clone: Additional DNA sequences in this sample encode the identical CDR3. This chain connects TRBV7-9 to TRBJ2-5; a weak D match, TRBD2 (6 bases). From germline, CDR1 is SEHNR and CDR2 FQNEAQ (reference sequence). Trimming cost V 3 bases and J 3 bases, with 8 bases left between them. CDR3 size: 13 residues. The CDR3 DNA reads as TGTGCCAGCAGCTTGGGACTGAAAGAGACCCAGTACTTC. It translates to CASSLGLKETQYF.

This chain links TRBV9 with TRBJ2-1, with a weak D call TRBD1 (6 bases). V lost 0 bases to trimming and J lost 0 bases, with 7 bases between them. The V gene's germline CDR1 is SGDLS and CDR2 YYNGEE. The CDR3 sequence is 15 residues long. The CDR3 DNA follows: TGTGCCAGCAGCGTAGCCAGGGGCTCCTACAATGAGCAGTTCTTC. This encodes CASSVARGSYNEQFF.

This chain uses TRBV28 with TRBJ1-2; 8 bases match TRBD1. This CDR3 region has 14 residues. CDR1 and CDR2 (germline): MDHEN, SYDVKM. The V and J ends lost 6 bases and 2 bases, in that order; junction bases with no gene match: 5. The CDR3 region has the DNA TGTGCCAGCAGAGCAGGGGGCCGGAACTATGGCTACACCTTC. The encoded protein is CASRAGGRNYGYTF.

This clone was seen a single time. V gene TRBV19 combines with J gene TRBJ1-4, with TRBD1 matching over 8 bases. This CDR3 is built from 15 residues. CDR1 is LNHDA and CDR2 is SQIVND in the germline V gene (reference sequence). Unmatched junction bases numbered 11, after V lost 7 bases and J lost 7 bases. Here the CDR3 reads CASTPTGAYPEKLFF. CDR3 coding DNA: TGTGCCAGTACCCCGACAGGGGCATATCCTGAAAAACTGTTTTTT.

V gene TRBV6-5 combines with J gene TRBJ1-1; no definite D call. Germline assignment: CDR1 MNHEY and CDR2 SVGAGI. Trimming removed 7 bases from V and 2 bases from J, with 11 bases in between. This CDR3 comprises 13 residues. CDR3 amino acids: CASNRRQNTEAFF. CDR3 bases: TGTGCCAGCAATCGAAGACAAAACACTGAAGCTTTCTTT.

This sequence joins TRBV19 and TRBJ2-5, with TRBD1 identical over 7 bases. The CDR3 loop spans 13 amino acids. V lost 6 bases and J lost 2; bases outside the gene matches: 3. The germline gives CDR1 LNHDA, CDR2 SQIVND (reference sequence). The CDR3 loop reads CASSRGTQETQYF. The CDR3 coding sequence is TGTGCCAGTAGCAGGGGGACACAAGAGACCCAGTACTTC. Full variable domain (outside the CDR3, taken from reference TRBV19 and TRBJ2-5): DGGITQSPKYLFRKEGQNVTLSCEQNLNHDAMYWYRQDPGQGLRLIYYSQIVNDFQKGDIAEGYSVSREKKESFPLTVTSAQKNPTAFYLCASSRGTQETQYFGPGTRLLVL.

The chain combines TRBV6-5 with TRBJ2-7, with TRBD2 identical over 13 bases. V was clipped by 7 bases and J by 6 bases; unmatched bases: 3. The CDR3 extends over 13 amino acids. The germline CDR1 and CDR2 sequences are MNHEY and SVGAGI. CDR3: CASKLAGGLEQYF. The CDR3 DNA reads TGTGCCAGCAAACTAGCGGGGGGGCTCGAGCAGTACTTC.

V gene TRBV18 combines with J gene TRBJ1-1; D is perhaps TRBD1 (6 bases). Per germline, CDR1 KGHSH and CDR2 LQKENI. V lost 2 bases, J lost 7 bases, and 14 bases lay in between. The CDR3 is 14 residues long. The DNA for the CDR3 is TGTGCCAGCTCACCAAGACGGGTAGGGGGTGAAGCTTTCTTT. It yields the protein CASSPRRVGGEAFF.

In this sample, this clone turned up a few times. The rearrangement joins TRBV4-3 to TRBJ1-2; maybe TRBD1 (5 bases). Trimming cost V 1 base and J 5 bases, with 23 bases left between them. This CDR3 is 18 amino acids long. Germline CDR1 is LGHNA and CDR2 is YSLEER. The CDR3 protein is CASSQALAGTASSYGYTF. The CDR3, as DNA: TGCGCCAGCAGCCAAGCTTTAGCCGGGACTGCTTCTTCATATGGCTACACCTTC.

This clone was seen a single time. Other DNA variants within this sample encode the same CDR3. The V gene is TRBV3-1 (or the pseudogene TRBV3-2), the J gene TRBJ1-5, with D unclear. Trimming removed 0 bases at V and 1 base at J, with 7 bases between. The CDR3 totals 15 residues. Germline loops: CDR1 LGHDT, CDR2 YNNKEL (reference sequence). The CDR3 nucleotides read TGTGCCAGCAGCCAAGATCTGAGGAGCAATCAGCCCCAGCATTTT. Encoded protein: CASSQDLRSNQPQHF.

V usage is TRBV4-1 and J usage is TRBJ1-2; D is unclear. V gave up 0 bases and J gave up 3 bases, with 11 bases separating them. CDR1 and CDR2 (germline): MGHRA, YSYEKL. This CDR3 is 15 amino acids long. CDR3 sequence (DNA): TGCGCCAGCAGCCAAGAAGCGGCGGGTGACTATGGCTACACCTTC. Translated, it gives CASSQEAAGDYGYTF.

The chain combines TRBV5-4 with TRBJ2-7, with D possibly TRBD1 on 6 matching bases. Trimming removed 3 bases at V and 0 bases at J, with 10 bases between. CDR1 is SGHNT and CDR2 is YYREEE in the germline V gene (reference sequence). The CDR3 runs to 14 residues. The CDR3 nucleotides read TGTGCCAGCAGCTCAAGGGGGACCTCCTACGAGCAGTACTTC. Residues: CASSSRGTSYEQYF.

The chain recombines TRBV5-6 with TRBJ1-5; 11 bases align to TRBD1. This CDR3 has 16 residues. Germline V CDR1 and CDR2: SGHDT, YYEEEE. V lost 4 bases, J lost 6 bases, and 9 bases stayed unmatched. The CDR3 nucleotides read TGTGCCAGCAGCGGGCCGGGACAGGGGGTAAGTCAGCCCCAGCATTTT. Translation gives CASSGPGQGVSQPQHF.

The table lists this clone with a few counts. J is TRBJ1-4 and V is TRBV27; the D is unclear. The CDR3 contains 13 residues. Germline assignment: CDR1 MNHEY and CDR2 SMNVEV (reference sequence). V was pared by 7 bases and J by 7 bases, with 13 bases between. The CDR3 DNA is TGTGCCAGCACCGCCGGTCTAGGTGAAAAACTGTTTTTT. Its translation is CASTAGLGEKLFF.

The chain has TRBV10-3 and TRBJ1-3, with D perhaps matching TRBD1 (6 bases). The germline gives CDR1 ENHRY, CDR2 SYGVKD. The CDR3 covers 15 residues. V was pared by 6 bases and J by 0 bases, with 12 bases between. CDR3 loop: CAISGQPSSGNTIYF. For the CDR3, the DNA is TGTGCCATCAGCGGACAGCCGAGCTCTGGAAACACCATATATTTT.

This chain joins TRBV7-2 and TRBJ2-7, with D perhaps matching TRBD1 (5 bases). The CDR3 spans 14 residues. Trimming stripped 1 base from V and 5 bases from J, with 12 bases between. Germline loops: CDR1 SGHTA, CDR2 FQGNSA. The CDR3 DNA reads as TGTGCCAGCAGCTTAGGAAGGGGTTCTAACGAGCAGTACTTC. As protein: CASSLGRGSNEQYF.

The J gene is TRBJ1-5, the V gene TRBV7-2; TRBD1 is a possible D gene (5 bases). The CDR3 runs to 16 residues. Germline-derived CDR1 and CDR2 are SGHTA and FQGNSA. V was pared by 5 bases and J by 0 bases, with 14 bases between. This CDR3 reads CASSPLGGVSNQPQHF. CDR3 bases: TGTGCCAGCAGCCCCCTGGGGGGGGTTAGCAATCAGCCCCAGCATTTT.

The chain combines TRBV5-6 with TRBJ1-4; 10 nucleotides align to TRBD1. The CDR3 sequence is 15 residues long. Germline CDR1 and CDR2: SGHDT and YYEEEE. With V trimmed by 4 bases and J by 7 bases, 7 bases remained unmatched. DNA for the CDR3: TGTGCCAGCAGCCGGACAGGGGGAGAGGGTGAAAAACTGTTTTTT. This sequence encodes CASSRTGGEGEKLFF.

The chain recombines TRBV3-1 (or the pseudogene TRBV3-2) with TRBJ2-7; maybe TRBD2 (6 bases). The CDR3 has 11 residues. Germline V gene data show CDR1 as LGHDT and CDR2 as YNNKEL (reference sequence). V was pared by 5 bases and J by 6 bases, with 8 bases between. The CDR3 nucleotides read TGTGCCAGCAGCTTAGCGGTCGAGCAGTACTTC. It specifies CASSLAVEQYF.

The chain uses TRBV7-2 and TRBJ1-1; D perhaps matches TRBD1 (6 bases). The CDR3 has 15 residues. The V and J ends lost 1 base and 11 bases respectively, with 20 bases between them. Per the germline V gene, CDR1 is SGHTA and CDR2 is FQGNSA. The DNA of the CDR3 is TGTGCCAGCAGCTTAGGAAGTCGCAGGGGAAGGGATGCTTTCTTT. It yields the protein CASSLGSRRGRDAFF.

This clone was seen a handful of times. The gene calls are TRBV20-1 and TRBJ1-3; a weak D match, TRBD1 (5 bases). Germline V gene data show CDR1 as DFQATT and CDR2 as SNEGSKA (reference sequence). This CDR3 contains 15 residues. The germline V and J ends were trimmed by 3 bases and 3 bases, with 15 bases remaining between them. The CDR3: CSASYSGHGGNTIYF. In DNA form, the CDR3 reads TGCAGTGCTAGTTATTCAGGGCACGGTGGAAACACCATATATTTT.

This clone occurred once. The V and J genes are TRBV2 and TRBJ1-2; 11 positions match TRBD1. CDR3 size: 14 residues. The germline CDR1 and CDR2 sequences are SNHLY and FYNNEI. J lost 2 bases, V lost 8 bases, and 4 bases had no gene match. CDR3: CASRTGGDNYGYTF. CDR3 bases: TGTGCCAGCCGGACAGGGGGCGACAACTATGGCTACACCTTC.

The rearrangement uses TRBV12-5 and TRBJ2-1; tentative D call: TRBD2 (6 bases). Per germline, CDR1 LGHNT and CDR2 FRNRAP. Trimming took off 2 bases at V and 12 bases at J, with 11 bases between the two ends. This CDR3 has 12 amino acids. The CDR3 DNA reads as TGTGCTAGTGGTTTGCCCCCAGCGGGGCAGTTCTTC. Protein sequence: CASGLPPAGQFF.

This rearrangement joins TRBV4-3 to TRBJ1-2; weak D call: TRBD1 (6 bases). V was clipped by 0 bases and J by 5 bases, with 16 bases between them. Looked up from germline, CDR1 is LGHNA and CDR2 is YSLEER. This CDR3 has 16 amino acids. CDR3 in amino acids: CASSQDGAGDRYGYTF. The DNA of the CDR3 is TGCGCCAGCAGCCAAGATGGGGCAGGGGATAGGTATGGCTACACCTTC.

The CDR3 sequence: CASSWGQGGYGYTF. CDR3 in DNA: TGTGCCAGCAGTTGGGGACAGGGAGGCTATGGCTACACCTTC. The genes are TRBV6-2 or TRBV6-3 and TRBJ1-2; 9 nucleotides align to TRBD1. Germline V gene lookup returns CDR1 MNHEY and CDR2 SVGEGT. This CDR3 has 14 amino acids. Losses at the gene ends were 4 bases for V and 4 bases for J; bases not matched to a gene: 4.